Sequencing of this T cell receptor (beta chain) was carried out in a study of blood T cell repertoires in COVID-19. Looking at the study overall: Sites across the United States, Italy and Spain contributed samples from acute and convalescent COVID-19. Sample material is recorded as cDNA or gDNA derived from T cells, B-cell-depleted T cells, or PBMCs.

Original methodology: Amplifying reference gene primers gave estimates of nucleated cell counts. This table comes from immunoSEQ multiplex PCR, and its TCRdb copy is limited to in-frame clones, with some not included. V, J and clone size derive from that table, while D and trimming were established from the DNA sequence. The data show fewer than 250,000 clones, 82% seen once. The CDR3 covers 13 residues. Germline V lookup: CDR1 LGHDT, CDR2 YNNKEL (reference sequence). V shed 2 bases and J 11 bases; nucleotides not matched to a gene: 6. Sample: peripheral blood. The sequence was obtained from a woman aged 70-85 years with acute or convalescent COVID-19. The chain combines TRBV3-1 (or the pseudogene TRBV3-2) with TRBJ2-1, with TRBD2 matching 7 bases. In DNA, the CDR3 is TGTGCCAGCAGCCAAATACAGCGGGGTAAGCAGTTCTTC. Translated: CASSQIQRGKQFF.